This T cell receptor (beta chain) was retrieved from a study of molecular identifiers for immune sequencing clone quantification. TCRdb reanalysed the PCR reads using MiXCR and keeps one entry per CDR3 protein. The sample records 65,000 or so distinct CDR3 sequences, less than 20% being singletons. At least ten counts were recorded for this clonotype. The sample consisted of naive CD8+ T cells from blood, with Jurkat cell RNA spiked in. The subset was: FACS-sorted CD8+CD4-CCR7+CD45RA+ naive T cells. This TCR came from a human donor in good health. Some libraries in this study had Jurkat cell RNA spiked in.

Here the CDR3 reads CASSLVPYEQYF. The DNA of the CDR3 is TGTGCCAGCAGCTTAGTGCCCTACGAGCAGTACTTC. This chain connects TRBV7-2 to TRBJ2-7, with D unresolved. V was pared by 1 base and J by 2 bases, with 3 bases between. The CDR3 runs 12 residues. The germline gives CDR1 SGHTA, CDR2 FQGNSA.